The entry that follows covers one TCR beta chain sequence. This sample stems from a study of blood T cell repertoires in COVID-19. Study information: Some COVID-19 samples were acute and others convalescent; all came from the United States, Italy and Spain. PBMCs, B-cell-depleted T cells, or T cells were the source of the cDNA or gDNA that made up the material.

CDR3 length equals 15 residues. V shed 7 bases, J shed 5 bases, and the junction held 9 bases outside the gene matches. Germline V gene sequence: CDR1 SNHLY, CDR2 FYNNEI. Some clones are missing from TCRdb's copy, which holds only in-frame ones; the method was immunoSEQ multiplex PCR. Counted here are roughly 230,000 clones, 85% to 90% occurring once; the ten biggest clones make up 4% to 5%. The chain combines TRBV2 with TRBJ2-4; 9 bases fit TRBD2. The clonotype was recovered from a woman aged 40 to 50 who had recovered from COVID-19. The sample taken for sequencing was peripheral blood. The CDR3 reads CASTGGGASENIQYF. For the CDR3, the DNA is TGTGCCAGCACTGGCGGGGGGGCATCGGAAAACATTCAGTACTTC.